The 2 T cell receptor beta chains presented below share a single source sample, sequenced in a study of cytomegalovirus exposure and HLA in healthy donors. The PCR employed 60 Vbeta primers together with 13 Jbeta primers. Sequencing used immunoSEQ multiplex PCR; TCRdb keeps in-frame clones, though not all of them. The sample has about 200,000 clones, 65% to 85% seen once. The sample was PBMCs. The receptor source for this set is a boy aged 2 to 10 in good health and CMV-seronegative.

The rearrangement links TRBV4-2 to TRBJ2-2; 10 bases fit TRBD2. J was trimmed by 1 base and V by 5 bases; bases with no gene match: 1. The CDR3 has 15 amino acids. CDR1 is LGHNA and CDR2 is YNFKEQ in the germline V gene. The CDR3 DNA reads as TGTGCCAGCAGCTTAGCGGGGGGGAACACCGGGGAGCTGTTTTTT. Encoded protein: CASSLAGGNTGELFF.

This chain joins TRBV30 and TRBJ1-1, with TRBD1 as a possible D gene (5 bases). This CDR3 is built from 16 residues. Germline lookup yields CDR1 GTSNPN and CDR2 SVGIG (reference sequence). V lost 2 bases to trimming and J lost 0 bases, with 16 bases between them. The CDR3 nucleotides read TGTGCCTGGAGTCAGGGTTACCCACACATGAACACTGAAGCTTTCTTT. Translating gives CAWSQGYPHMNTEAFF. The entire variable domain, with the rest obtained from reference TRBV30 and TRBJ1-1, is as follows: SQTIHQWPATLVQPVGSPLSLECTVEGTSNPNLYWYRQAAGRGLQLLFYSVGIGQISSEVPQNLSASRPQDRQFILSSKKLLLSDSGFYLCAWSQGYPHMNTEAFFGQGTRLTVV.